Below are 14 T cell receptor beta chains sequenced from a single sample in a study of blood T cell repertoires in COVID-19. Sequenced by immunoSEQ multiplex PCR; TCRdb stores in-frame clones only, minus some. The table shows 160,000 or so clones, with 88% occurring only once. The specimen was PBMCs or T cells enriched from blood (not recorded which). The receptors derive from a woman aged 50 to 65 who had recovered from COVID-19.

This clone was observed a few times. The V gene is TRBV2, the J gene TRBJ1-6; 8 bases map to TRBD1. Trimming at V came to 5 bases and at J to 7 bases, leaving 1 base not matched to a gene. There are 13 residues in the CDR3. Germline V gene sequence: CDR1 SNHLY, CDR2 FYNNEI. This CDR3 reads CASSRDRNSPLHF. DNA for the CDR3: TGTGCCAGCAGTAGGGACAGGAATTCACCCCTCCACTTT.

The J gene is TRBJ2-7, the V gene TRBV6-5, with a tentative D call TRBD1 (6 bases). This CDR3 contains 15 residues. V was pared by 0 bases and J by 3 bases, with 12 bases between. CDR1 and CDR2 from the germline V gene are MNHEY and SVGAGI. This CDR3 is CASSYSRDRHYEQYF. In DNA form, the CDR3 reads TGTGCCAGCAGTTACTCTCGAGACAGGCACTACGAGCAGTACTTC.

The chain has TRBV7-9 and TRBJ1-4, with TRBD1 matching over 9 bases. CDR3 length equals 16 residues. Trimming took 4 bases from V and 3 from J; bases not matched to a gene: 6. The V gene's germline CDR1 is SEHNR and CDR2 FQNEAQ (reference sequence). The CDR3 protein is CASSSGQGSANEKLFF. CDR3 DNA sequence: TGTGCCAGCAGCTCAGGACAGGGGTCGGCTAATGAAAAACTGTTTTTT.

This rearrangement joins TRBV11-3 to TRBJ1-6; D gene ambiguous. The CDR3 sequence is 14 residues long. V was shortened by 5 bases and J by 7 bases, with 12 bases between the two germline ends. From germline, CDR1 is SGHNT and CDR2 YENEEA. The CDR3 region has the DNA TGTGCCAGCAGCCAAACAGTTGGAAATTCACCCCTCCACTTT. Amino acids: CASSQTVGNSPLHF. Combining the CDR3 with reference TRBV11-3 and TRBJ1-6 gives the whole variable domain EAGVVQSPRYKIIEKKQPVAFWCNPISGHNTLYWYLQNLGQGPELLIRYENEEAVDDSQLPKDRFSAERLKGVDSTLKIQPAELGDSAVYLCASSQTVGNSPLHFGNGTRLTVT.

This chain uses TRBV28 with TRBJ2-7; 7 bases match TRBD1. Germline values: CDR1 MDHEN, CDR2 SYDVKM. V lost 4 bases and J lost 2; bases outside the gene matches: 2. The CDR3 runs to 13 residues. In nucleotides, the CDR3 is TGTGCCAGCAGTTCGACAGGGCCCTACGAGCAGTACTTC. Protein: CASSSTGPYEQYF.

J is TRBJ1-1 and V is TRBV7-9; possibly TRBD1 for D (5 bases). Trimming took off 1 base at V and 6 bases at J, with 18 bases between the two ends. The CDR3 sequence is 16 residues long. CDR1 is SEHNR and CDR2 is FQNEAQ in the germline V gene (reference sequence). CDR3 in DNA: TGTGCCAGCAGCTTAGTCGGTTTGGCCAGGGTGGCTGAAGCTTTCTTT. Its translation: CASSLVGLARVAEAFF.

The gene calls are TRBV5-1 and TRBJ2-2; 7 bases line up with TRBD1. The CDR3 spans 15 residues. Per the germline V gene, CDR1 is SGHRS and CDR2 is YFSETQ. Trimming removed 3 bases from V and 3 bases from J; junction bases left unmatched: 5. The CDR3 reads CASSSSTGYTGELFF. The CDR3 DNA reads TGCGCCAGCAGCTCGTCGACAGGGTACACCGGGGAGCTGTTTTTT.

This clone was observed a single time. This chain links TRBV19 with TRBJ2-5, with 12 bases aligning to TRBD2. Trimming removed 4 bases from V and 3 bases from J; junction bases left unmatched: 9. CDR1 LNHDA and CDR2 SQIVND come from the germline V gene (reference sequence). The CDR3 extends over 17 amino acids. This chain's CDR3 is CASSTGRTSGNEETQYF. The CDR3 bases are TGTGCCAGTAGTACGGGCCGGACTAGCGGGAACGAAGAGACCCAGTACTTC.

This sequence joins TRBV3-1 (or the pseudogene TRBV3-2) and TRBJ2-5; TRBD2 matches at 7 bases. CDR3 length: 14 residues. Germline V gene sequence: CDR1 LGHDT, CDR2 YNNKEL (reference sequence). With V trimmed by 0 bases and J by 4 bases, 2 bases remained unmatched. The CDR3 nucleotides are TGTGCCAGCAGCCAAGATTCTAGCGGAGAGACCCAGTACTTC. Its protein product is CASSQDSSGETQYF.

This clone was detected only once. This chain connects TRBV6-2 or TRBV6-3 to TRBJ1-5, with D tentatively TRBD1 (6 bases). The V gene's germline CDR1 is MNHEY and CDR2 SVGEGT. Between the trimmed V and J ends, which lost 5 bases and 3 bases, there was a span of 17 bases. The CDR3 has 16 amino acids. CDR3: CASSGLAGVVNQPQHF. The CDR3 DNA is TGTGCCAGCAGTGGTCTGGCAGGGGTCGTCAATCAGCCCCAGCATTTT.

This sequence joins TRBV19 and TRBJ1-4; a weak D match, TRBD1 (6 bases). The CDR3 has 14 amino acids. Deletions cut 5 bases from V and 5 bases from J, with 12 bases between. Germline CDR1 and CDR2: LNHDA and SQIVND (reference sequence). The CDR3 spells CASSSGHRNEKLFF. Here the CDR3 DNA reads TGTGCCAGTAGTTCGGGACACCGGAATGAAAAACTGTTTTTT. Variable domain in full (rest from reference TRBV19 and TRBJ1-4): DGGITQSPKYLFRKEGQNVTLSCEQNLNHDAMYWYRQDPGQGLRLIYYSQIVNDFQKGDIAEGYSVSREKKESFPLTVTSAQKNPTAFYLCASSSGHRNEKLFFGSGTQLSVL.

V gene TRBV19 combines with J gene TRBJ2-2; the D gene is possibly TRBD2 (5 bases). V shed 4 bases and J shed 7 bases, with 16 bases lying between them. This CDR3 has 15 residues. Germline values: CDR1 LNHDA, CDR2 SQIVND (reference sequence). CDR3 in amino acids: CASSKDGGGSGELFF. The CDR3, as DNA: TGTGCCAGTAGTAAGGACGGAGGTGGCAGCGGGGAGCTGTTTTTT.

The chain joins TRBV6-5 to TRBJ1-3; weak D call: TRBD1 (5 bases). CDR1 and CDR2 (germline): MNHEY, SVGAGI. CDR3 length: 13 residues. Trimming cost V 0 bases and J 9 bases, with 9 bases left between them. CDR3 DNA: TGTGCCAGCAGTTACTCGGGGCAGGGCACCATATATTTT. The encoded protein is CASSYSGQGTIYF.

The chain links TRBV25-1 to TRBJ2-7; D gene unclear. The CDR3 covers 12 residues. V was shortened by 10 bases and J by 3 bases, with 13 bases between the two germline ends. Germline CDR1 MGHDK, CDR2 SYGVNS. CDR3 sequence: CATRRGLYEQYF. CDR3 sequence (DNA): TGTGCCACCCGGAGAGGCCTCTACGAGCAGTACTTC.